A selection of T cell receptor beta chains follows, all from one sample in a study of blood T cell repertoires in COVID-19. TCRdb keeps only in-frame clones here, not all; method: immunoSEQ multiplex PCR. The data contain about 270,000 clones, about 88% of them singletons. Sequenced: peripheral blood. The receptors here all came from a woman in her 70s with COVID-19, enrolled during active disease. CDR3s include the opening cysteine and the closing phenylalanine or tryptophan. A D gene is named only where the DNA matches it firmly. Size tells how often a clone was seen (once, few, many) or the class of an expanded clone, and some rows leave it out.

len | d_gene | abundance | j_gene | v_gene | CDR3nt | CDR3aa
16 | - | once | TRBJ2-2 | TRBV18 | TGTGCCAGCTCACCGACAACAGGAACGAACACCGGGGAGCTGTTTTTT | CASSPTTGTNTGELFF
15 | TRBD2 | - | TRBJ2-2 | TRBV19 | TGTGCCAGTAGTACGGGGGGGCGTCCGACCGGGGAGCTGTTTTTT | CASSTGGRPTGELFF
11 | - | once | TRBJ2-1 | TRBV28 | TGTGCCAGCAAAACCGGAGGTGAGCAGTTCTTC | CASKTGGEQFF
13 | - | - | TRBJ1-2 | TRBV24-1 | TGTGCCACCAGTGATGGGACACTCTATGGCTACACCTTC | CATSDGTLYGYTF
14 | - | - | TRBJ1-4 | TRBV11-2 | TGTGCCAGCAGCCAGCGCGGGTTTAATGAAAAACTGTTTTTT | CASSQRGFNEKLFF
15 | TRBD1 | - | TRBJ1-4 | TRBV9 | TGTGCCAGCAGCTCACGGACAGGGGGCGTTGGAAAACTGTTTTTT | CASSSRTGGVGKLFF
15 | - | - | TRBJ1-1 | TRBV4-2 | TGTGCCAGCAGCCAATCAGGAGGGAAGGACACTGAAGCTTTCTTT | CASSQSGGKDTEAFF
15 | - | - | TRBJ1-5 | TRBV28 | TGTGCCAGCAGTGGCTTACAGGGAAGCAATCAGCCCCAGCATTTT | CASSGLQGSNQPQHF
17 | TRBD2 | - | TRBJ2-6 | TRBV5-6 | TGTGCCAGCAGCGCGCGGGGGGGCGTATCTGGGGCCAACGTCCTGACTTTC | CASSARGGVSGANVLTF
16 | - | - | TRBJ2-5 | TRBV12-2 | TGTGCAAGTCGCTTAGCCAGCGGGGGGGCTCCAGAGACCCAGTACTTC | CASRLASGGAPETQYF
16 | TRBD2 | - | TRBJ2-3 | TRBV9 | TGTGCCAGCGGGAGCGGGGGCGAGGGGAGCACAGATACGCAGTATTTT | CASGSGGEGSTDTQYF
12 | - | - | TRBJ1-2 | TRBV27 | TGTGCCAGCAGCAACAGGGCCGGCGGCTACACCTTC | CASSNRAGGYTF
16 | TRBD2 | - | TRBJ2-3 | TRBV11-2 | TGTGCCAGCAGCTTTACTCGGCAGGGAGGGTGGGATACGCAGTATTTT | CASSFTRQGGWDTQYF
13 | TRBD1 | - | TRBJ1-2 | TRBV29-1 | TGCAGCGTTCGGGACAGCGCTAACTATGGCTACACCTTC | CSVRDSANYGYTF
19 | TRBD2 | - | TRBJ2-5 | TRBV20-1 | TGCAGTGCTAGTTCGTGGGCCAGCGGGGGTTCTTTGTCGCAAGAGACCCAGTACTTC | CSASSWASGGSLSQETQYF
14 | - | few | TRBJ1-6 | TRBV3-1/TRBV3-2 | TGTGCCACCCGGGCAGGGAAGAGTAATTCACCCCTCCACTTT | CATRAGKSNSPLHF
16 | - | - | TRBJ2-6 | TRBV9 | TGTGCCAGCAGCGTAGCGCCCTACTCTGGGGCCAACGTCCTGACTTTC | CASSVAPYSGANVLTF